The 2 T cell receptor beta chains below all came from one sample that was sequenced in a study of metastatic and nonmetastatic thyroid tumors. All patients reached thyroid surgery having received no treatment beforehand. Using MiXCR, TCRdb re-called clones from the PCR reads. Of 15,000 to 20,000 clones in the sample, around a third are singletons; the top ten hold about 13%. Sequencing was done on a sample of tumor tissue. These TCRs come from a male donor with papillary thyroid cancer or a benign thyroid nodule (not recorded which). Some clones in this sample may be carry-over from other donors' samples.

This clone appeared a few times. The gene calls are TRBV19 and TRBJ1-2, with D unclear. The ends were cut back, 3 bases at V and 1 base at J, with 12 bases in the middle. Germline V lookup: CDR1 LNHDA, CDR2 SQIVND (reference sequence). The length of the CDR3 is 15 residues. DNA of the CDR3: TGTGCCAGTAGTATTCGTCACACTATTAACTATGGCTACACCTTC. It translates to CASSIRHTINYGYTF.

This clone appeared many times. The J gene is TRBJ2-1, the V gene TRBV4-1; tentatively, D is TRBD2 (7 bases). Germline V gives CDR1 MGHRA, CDR2 YSYEKL. This CDR3 has 16 amino acids. Trimming shortened V by 4 bases and J by 5 bases, and 18 bases separated the two germline ends. The CDR3 is CASSRIAAGANNEQFF. In nucleotides, the CDR3 is TGCGCCAGCAGCCGGATCGCGGCGGGGGCCAACAATGAGCAGTTCTTC.